This T cell receptor (beta chain) was captured by sequencing in a study of blood T cell repertoires in COVID-19. Study in general: T cells, B-cell-depleted T cells, or PBMCs supplied cDNA or gDNA.

Per the study methods: Scientists estimated how many nucleated cells there were by amplifying reference gene primers. Clones were sequenced by immunoSEQ multiplex PCR, and TCRdb holds only the in-frame ones, with some missing. V, J and clone size reflect that table, while D and trimming were determined from the DNA. The sample contains around 140,000 clones, roughly three quarters of which appear only once. Participants were aged about 18 to 95 years, lived in roughly 23 US areas, and enrolled virtually. The germline V gene encodes CDR1 ENHRY and CDR2 SYGVKD. V shed 5 bases and J 8 bases; nucleotides not matched to a gene: 8. This CDR3 has 14 residues.

This TCR came from a woman aged 45-65 years who had recovered from COVID-19. The sequencing sample was made of PBMCs or T cells enriched from blood (not recorded which). This rearrangement joins TRBV10-3 to TRBJ1-2, with 10 bases identical to TRBD1. CDR3 in amino acids: CAISPRQGAMGYTF. The CDR3 DNA sequence: TGTGCCATCAGTCCAAGACAGGGGGCGATGGGCTACACCTTC.